The sequence of this T cell receptor (beta chain) was determined in a study of blood T cell repertoires in COVID-19. The overall study: Spain, Italy and the United States supplied samples that represented acute and convalescent COVID-19.

The V end lost 1 base, the J end lost 6 bases, and 10 bases lay between the germline ends. Germline CDR1 is MNHEY and CDR2 is SVGAGI. This CDR3 spans 13 amino acids. In the original analysis: Estimation of nucleated cell counts relied on the amplification of reference gene primers. The repertoire was sequenced with immunoSEQ multiplex PCR; TCRdb's copy has only in-frame clones and lacks some. V and J calls and clone size are copied from that table; D and trimming were computed from the DNA. In the table there are around 230,000 clones, around 80% of which are singletons. This chain joins TRBV6-5 and TRBJ2-7, with D possibly TRBD2 on 5 matching bases. The sequenced sample consisted of peripheral blood. The clonotype comes from a man aged 35-49 years with acute or convalescent COVID-19. CDR3 sequence (DNA): TGTGCCAGCAGTTACTTGAGGGCGAGCGAGCAGTACTTC. The encoded protein is CASSYLRASEQYF.